What follows is one T cell receptor beta chain and its context. These data belong to a study of blood T cell repertoires in COVID-19. Overall study: There were acute and convalescent COVID-19 samples, and they came from the United States, Italy and Spain. T cells, B-cell-depleted T cells, or PBMCs provided the cDNA or gDNA that served as material.

As handled by the study authors: Counts of nucleated cells, estimated from reference gene primer amplification, were obtained. Repertoires were generated with immunoSEQ multiplex PCR, while TCRdb's copy carries only in-frame clones and drops some. D and trimming were read from the DNA, whereas the V and J calls and clone size are those reported in that table. The data contain roughly 320,000 clones, over 75% of them singletons. Germline trimming cut 6 bases from V and 0 bases from J; bases unmatched to any gene: 4. This CDR3 has 14 residues. Germline CDR1 and CDR2: WNHNN and SYGVQD (reference sequence).

The sample consisted of peripheral blood. The clonotype comes from a human donor in a cohort sampled during active COVID-19. This rearrangement joins TRBV10-1 to TRBJ1-1, with 7 positions matching TRBD1. As DNA, the CDR3 is TGCGCCAGCAGGGCGACAGGGATGAACACTGAAGCTTTCTTT. Protein: CASRATGMNTEAFF.